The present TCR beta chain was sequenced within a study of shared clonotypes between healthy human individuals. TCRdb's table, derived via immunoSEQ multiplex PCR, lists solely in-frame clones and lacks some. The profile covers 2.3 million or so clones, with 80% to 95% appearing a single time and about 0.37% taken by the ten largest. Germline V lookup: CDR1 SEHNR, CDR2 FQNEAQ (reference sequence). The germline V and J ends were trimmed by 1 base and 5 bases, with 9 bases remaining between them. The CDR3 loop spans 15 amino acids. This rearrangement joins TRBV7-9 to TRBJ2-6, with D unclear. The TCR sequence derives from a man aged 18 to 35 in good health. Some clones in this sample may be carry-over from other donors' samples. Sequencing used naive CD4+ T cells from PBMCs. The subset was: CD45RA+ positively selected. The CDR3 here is CASSLVPQRANVLTF. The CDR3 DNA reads TGTGCCAGCAGCTTAGTACCCCAACGGGCCAACGTCCTGACTTTC.